These T cell receptor beta chains were read from a single sample in a study of cytomegalovirus exposure and HLA in healthy donors. Assay used: immunoSEQ multiplex PCR; TCRdb lists only in-frame clones, some missing. The repertoire has roughly 120,000 clones, roughly 90% of them found once; the top ten carry about 2%. Specimen: PBMCs. The receptor set was obtained from a young woman in good health and CMV-seronegative. Each CDR3 is given with its conserved first and last residue. D genes are given only for firm matches. Expanded clones get a size class; other rows say once, few or many, or leave the size out.

TRBJ2-5	TRBV2	-	-	CASSEGTDLETQYF	TGTGCCAGCAGTGAAGGAACAGATTTGGAGACCCAGTACTTC
TRBJ2-1	TRBV4-1	-	TRBD2	CASSQELSSGNYNEQFF	TGCGCCAGCAGCCAAGAACTTAGTAGCGGGAACTACAATGAGCAGTTCTTC
TRBJ1-2	TRBV30	-	TRBD1	CAWRRTGVFYGYTF	TGTGCCTGGAGACGAACAGGGGTCTTCTATGGCTACACCTTC
TRBJ1-1	TRBV30	-	-	CAWSPRNTEAFF	TGTGCCTGGAGTCCTAGGAACACTGAAGCTTTCTTT
TRBJ1-2	TRBV7-9	-	-	CASSLGSSRAGYTF	TGTGCCAGCAGCTTAGGTAGTTCCAGGGCTGGCTACACCTTC
TRBJ1-4	TRBV18	-	-	CASSPTVRNEKLFF	TGTGCCAGCTCACCAACTGTTCGGAATGAAAAACTGTTTTTT
TRBJ1-1	TRBV7-2	-	-	CASSLLEAFF	TGTGCCAGCAGCTTACTGGAAGCTTTCTTT
TRBJ1-5	TRBV28	once	-	CASRSVRGLPQHF	TGTGCCAGCAGATCTGTCCGGGGTTTGCCCCAGCATTTT
TRBJ1-5	TRBV6-1	-	-	CASSAPLGGGNQPQHF	TGTGCCAGCAGTGCACCCCTTGGGGGGGGCAATCAGCCCCAGCATTTT
TRBJ2-5	TRBV15	-	TRBD2	CATSRQPTSGETQYF	TGTGCCACCAGCAGACAACCGACTAGCGGAGAGACCCAGTACTTC
TRBJ1-1	TRBV5-1	-	TRBD1	CASSSRDRGELDTEAFF	TGCGCCAGCAGCTCAAGAGACAGGGGGGAATTGGACACTGAAGCTTTCTTT
TRBJ2-7	TRBV7-2	once	-	CASSFIRGPLYEQYF	TGTGCCAGCAGCTTTATCAGGGGCCCCCTTTACGAGCAGTACTTC
TRBJ1-4	TRBV28	-	-	CASSTGGGTNEKLFF	TGTGCCAGCAGTACCGGGGGGGGAACTAATGAAAAACTGTTTTTT
TRBJ2-7	TRBV7-9	-	TRBD1	CASSRGQGNEQYF	TGTGCCAGCAGCCGAGGACAGGGGAACGAGCAGTACTTC
TRBJ2-2	TRBV5-1	-	TRBD1	CASSFGLDRVTGELFF	TGCGCCAGCAGCTTTGGACTCGACAGGGTCACCGGGGAGCTGTTTTTT
TRBJ1-5	TRBV2	-	-	CASSRRGPYSNQPQHF	TGTGCCAGCAGCAGAAGGGGCCCTTATAGCAATCAGCCCCAGCATTTT
TRBJ2-7	TRBV4-1	few	-	CASSQDGEGGAYEQYF	TGCGCCAGCAGCCAAGATGGAGAAGGGGGAGCCTACGAGCAGTACTTC
TRBJ1-1	TRBV19	-	TRBD1	CASSPKDRGHTEAFF	TGTGCCAGTAGTCCGAAGGACAGGGGACATACTGAAGCTTTCTTT
TRBJ1-1	TRBV7-3	-	-	CASSLMSRDEAFF	TGTGCCAGCAGCTTAATGTCTAGAGATGAAGCTTTCTTT
TRBJ2-5	TRBV11-2	-	-	CASSLQGGQETQYF	TGTGCCAGCAGCTTGCAGGGTGGGCAAGAGACCCAGTACTTC
TRBJ2-2	TRBV30	-	-	CAWSVPTPRGSSPGELFF	TGTGCCTGGAGTGTCCCAACCCCCAGGGGTTCCTCCCCCGGGGAGCTGTTTTTT
TRBJ2-1	TRBV5-1	-	TRBD2	CASSHGLAGASYNEQFF	TGCGCCAGCAGCCACGGACTAGCGGGAGCATCCTACAATGAGCAGTTCTTC
TRBJ2-3	TRBV15	-	-	CATSREGETDTQYF	TGTGCCACCAGCAGAGAAGGGGAAACAGATACGCAGTATTTT
TRBJ2-2	TRBV6-5	-	-	CASVSTGELFF	TGTGCCAGCGTGAGCACCGGGGAGCTGTTTTTT
TRBJ2-5	TRBV11-2	-	-	CASSFLVQETQYF	TGTGCCAGCAGCTTTCTAGTCCAAGAGACCCAGTACTTC
TRBJ2-1	TRBV28	once	-	CASSKRTAYHNEQFF	TGTGCCAGCAGTAAACGGACAGCCTATCACAATGAGCAGTTCTTC
TRBJ1-5	TRBV6-5	-	-	CATGGEAGGNQPQHF	TGTGCCACCGGGGGGGAGGCCGGGGGCAATCAGCCCCAGCATTTT
TRBJ2-3	TRBV6-4	-	TRBD1	CASSDRDRGSDTQYF	TGTGCCAGCAGTGACCGGGACAGGGGGTCAGATACGCAGTATTTT
TRBJ2-6	TRBV7-9	-	TRBD1	CASNPTGTSGANVLTF	TGTGCCAGCAACCCGACAGGGACCTCTGGGGCCAACGTCCTGACTTTC
TRBJ1-1	TRBV19	-	-	CASSIRGMMDTEAFF	TGTGCCAGTAGTATTAGGGGGATGATGGACACTGAAGCTTTCTTT
TRBJ2-1	TRBV15	-	TRBD1	CATSTPGTGYNEQFF	TGTGCCACCAGCACCCCCGGGACAGGGTACAATGAGCAGTTCTTC
TRBJ2-2	TRBV6-4	-	-	CASSDSPRVTGELFF	TGTGCCAGCAGTGACTCTCCGAGGGTGACCGGGGAGCTGTTTTTT
TRBJ2-7	TRBV5-1	-	TRBD2	CASSLTSGAYEQYF	TGCGCCAGCAGCTTAACTAGCGGAGCCTACGAGCAGTACTTC
TRBJ2-2	TRBV19	-	-	CASSNTGNTGELFF	TGTGCCAGTAGTAATACAGGGAACACCGGGGAGCTGTTTTTT
TRBJ2-5	TRBV7-2	-	TRBD2	CASSPGREETQYF	TGTGCCAGCAGCCCCGGGAGGGAAGAGACCCAGTACTTC
TRBJ2-1	TRBV6-5	few	TRBD2	CASRYQRELSNEQFF	TGTGCCAGCAGATACCAGCGGGAGCTCAGCAATGAGCAGTTCTTC
TRBJ2-1	TRBV29-1	-	-	CSVGSATGTYNEQFF	TGCAGCGTTGGTAGCGCGACAGGGACTTACAATGAGCAGTTCTTC
TRBJ1-5	TRBV18	few	TRBD1	CASSPPGQGNQPQHF	TGTGCCAGCTCACCACCGGGACAGGGCAATCAGCCCCAGCATTTT
TRBJ2-7	TRBV15	-	-	CATSRELFSYEQYF	TGTGCCACCAGCAGAGAACTGTTTTCCTACGAGCAGTACTTC
TRBJ2-3	TRBV6-4	-	TRBD1	CASSEETGGTDTQYF	TGTGCCAGCAGTGAAGAGACAGGGGGCACAGATACGCAGTATTTT